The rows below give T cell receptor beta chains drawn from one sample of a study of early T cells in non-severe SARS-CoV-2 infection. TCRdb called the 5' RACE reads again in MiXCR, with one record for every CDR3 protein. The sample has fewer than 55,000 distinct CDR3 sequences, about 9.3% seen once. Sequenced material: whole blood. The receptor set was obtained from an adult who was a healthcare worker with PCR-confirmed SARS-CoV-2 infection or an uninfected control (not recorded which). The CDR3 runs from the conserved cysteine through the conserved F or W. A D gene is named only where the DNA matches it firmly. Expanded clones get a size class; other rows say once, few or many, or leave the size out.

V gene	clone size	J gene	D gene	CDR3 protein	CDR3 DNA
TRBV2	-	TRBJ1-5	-	CASSAGRGASNQPQHF	TGTGCCAGCAGTGCCGGTAGGGGGGCCAGCAATCAGCCCCAGCATTTT
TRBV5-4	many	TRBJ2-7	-	CASSLYRTYEQYF	TGTGCCAGCAGCTTGTACAGGACCTACGAGCAGTACTTC
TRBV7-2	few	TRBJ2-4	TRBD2	CASSSSLGRGNIQYF	TGTGCCAGCAGTTCTTCCCTGGGGAGGGGAAACATTCAGTACTTC
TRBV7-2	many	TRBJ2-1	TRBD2	CASSLDHPLAGSYNEQFF	TGTGCCAGCAGCTTAGACCACCCACTAGCGGGGAGTTACAATGAGCAGTTCTTC
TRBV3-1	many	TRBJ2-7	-	CASSQDLRRDNEQYF	TGTGCCAGCAGCCAAGACCTCCGGCGGGATAACGAGCAGTACTTC
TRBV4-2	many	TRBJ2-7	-	CASSQGPRDYEQYF	TGTGCCAGCAGCCAGGGTCCTCGAGACTACGAGCAGTACTTC
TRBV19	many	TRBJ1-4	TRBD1	CASSALTGRSEKLFF	TGTGCCAGTAGTGCGTTGACAGGGAGGAGTGAAAAACTGTTTTTT
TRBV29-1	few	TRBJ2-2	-	CSAEGPTTGELFF	TGCAGCGCCGAGGGACCTACCACCGGGGAGCTGTTTTTT
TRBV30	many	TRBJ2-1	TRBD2	CAWSVLLAGHEQFF	TGTGCCTGGAGTGTACTACTAGCGGGACATGAGCAGTTCTTC
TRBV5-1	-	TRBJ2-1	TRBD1	CASSGTGRGDEQFF	TGCGCCAGCAGCGGGACAGGTCGGGGCGATGAGCAGTTCTTC
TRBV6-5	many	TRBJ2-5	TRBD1	CASSYQGAGETQYF	TGTGCCAGCAGTTACCAGGGGGCTGGAGAGACCCAGTACTTC
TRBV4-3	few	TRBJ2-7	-	CASSQEPNSYEQYF	TGCGCCAGCAGCCAAGAGCCTAACTCCTACGAGCAGTACTTC
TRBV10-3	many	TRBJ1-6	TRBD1	CAISQDRGNNSPLHF	TGTGCCATCAGCCAAGACAGGGGGAACAATTCACCCCTCCACTTT
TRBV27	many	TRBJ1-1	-	CASSDGMGRYRAAFF	TGTGCCAGCAGCGATGGAATGGGCCGCTACCGGGCTGCTTTCTTT
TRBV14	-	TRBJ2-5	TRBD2	CASSRGLVGETQYF	TGTGCCAGCAGCCGGGGACTAGTAGGCGAGACCCAGTACTTC
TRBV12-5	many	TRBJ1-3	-	CASGSINSGNTIYF	TGTGCTAGTGGTTCCATAAACTCTGGAAACACCATATATTTT
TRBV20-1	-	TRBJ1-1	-	CSAKEPNTEAFF	TGCAGTGCTAAGGAGCCCAACACTGAAGCTTTCTTT
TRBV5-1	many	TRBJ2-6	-	CASRKDSISGANVLTF	TGCGCCAGCCGCAAGGACAGCATCTCTGGGGCCAACGTCCTGACTTTC
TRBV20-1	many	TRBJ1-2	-	CSARDLGQHYGYTF	TGCAGTGCTAGAGATCTTGGGCAGCACTATGGCTACACCTTC
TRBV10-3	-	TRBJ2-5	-	CAISEVGETQYF	TGTGCCATCAGTGAAGTTGGCGAGACCCAGTACTTC
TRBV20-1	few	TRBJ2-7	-	CSASGTNEQYF	TGCAGTGCTTCCGGGACCAACGAGCAGTACTTC
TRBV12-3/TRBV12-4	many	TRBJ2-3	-	CASSSIDMSTDTQYF	TGTGCCAGCAGCTCCATAGACATGAGCACAGATACGCAGTATTTT
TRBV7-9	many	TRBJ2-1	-	CASSLTGYNEQFF	TGTGCCAGCAGCTTAACTGGTTACAATGAGCAGTTCTTC
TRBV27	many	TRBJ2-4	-	CASSPVVAKNIQYF	TGTGCCAGCAGTCCAGTCGTGGCGAAAAACATTCAGTACTTC
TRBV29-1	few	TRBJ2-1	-	CSVQDLYEQFF	TGCAGCGTTCAGGACTTGTATGAGCAGTTCTTC
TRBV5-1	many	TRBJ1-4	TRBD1	CASSILTGGLSGEKLFF	TGCGCCAGCAGCATACTGACAGGGGGCCTTTCGGGCGAAAAACTGTTTTTT
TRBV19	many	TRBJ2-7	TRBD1	CASSMDRNSYEQYF	TGTGCCAGTAGTATGGACAGGAACTCCTACGAGCAGTACTTC
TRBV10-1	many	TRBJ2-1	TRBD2	CASSERLGLAGGDEQFF	TGCGCCAGCAGTGAGCGTTTGGGACTAGCGGGAGGAGATGAGCAGTTCTTC
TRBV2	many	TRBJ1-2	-	CASSEPDYGYTF	TGTGCCAGCAGTGAACCCGACTATGGCTACACCTTC
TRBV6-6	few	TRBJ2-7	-	CASSNTYEQYF	TGTGCCAGCAGCAACACCTACGAGCAGTACTTC
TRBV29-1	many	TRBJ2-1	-	CSVGLHPQGEQFF	TGCAGCGTTGGACTCCACCCCCAGGGTGAGCAGTTCTTC
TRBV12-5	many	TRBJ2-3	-	CASGPERTRLTDTQYF	TGTGCTAGTGGCCCCGAGAGGACGCGGCTCACAGATACGCAGTATTTT
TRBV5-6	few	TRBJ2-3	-	CASSRGVSASTDTQYF	TGTGCCAGCAGCCGCGGAGTTAGCGCGAGCACAGATACGCAGTATTTT
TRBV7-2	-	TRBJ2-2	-	CASSWEGANTGELFF	TGTGCCAGCAGTTGGGAGGGGGCGAACACCGGGGAGCTGTTTTTT
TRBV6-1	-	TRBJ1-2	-	CASRQDSNYGYTF	TGTGCCAGCAGACAGGACTCTAACTATGGCTACACCTTC
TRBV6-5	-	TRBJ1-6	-	CASSYSYGGGSPLHF	TGTGCCAGCAGTTACTCCTACGGGGGTGGTTCACCCCTCCACTTT
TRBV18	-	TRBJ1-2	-	CASSPEGSGYTF	TGTGCCAGCTCACCAGAAGGAAGTGGCTACACCTTC
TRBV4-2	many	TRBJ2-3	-	CASSQDRLGTDTQYF	TGTGCCAGCAGCCAAGATCGACTAGGCACAGATACGCAGTATTTT
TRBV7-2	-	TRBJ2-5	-	CASSLALRETQYF	TGTGCCAGCAGCTTAGCGCTAAGAGAGACCCAGTACTTC
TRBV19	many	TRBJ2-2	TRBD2	CASTRGKGIPTGELFF	TGTGCCAGTACGCGGGGGAAAGGGATACCTACCGGGGAGCTGTTTTTT